Detailed here is one T cell receptor beta chain. V lost 4 bases to trimming and J lost 10 bases, with 8 bases between them. The CDR3 has 11 residues. Looked up from germline, CDR1 is MNHEY and CDR2 is SMNVEV (reference sequence). As handled by the study authors: Estimates of nucleated cell counts were drawn from the amplification of reference gene primers. The method was immunoSEQ multiplex PCR; TCRdb's version includes in-frame clones alone and lacks a portion of them. Clonal size and the V and J genes are those of that table, whereas D and trimming came from the DNA. The data hold roughly 68,000 clones, with roughly 85% observed a single time. These data are taken from a study of blood T cell repertoires in COVID-19. Study summary: Specimens from acute and convalescent COVID-19 originated in the United States, Italy and Spain. Nucleic acid was either cDNA or gDNA, and it came from T cells, B-cell-depleted T cells, or PBMCs.

The sequencing sample was made of peripheral blood. V gene TRBV27 combines with J gene TRBJ2-1, with D perhaps matching TRBD1 (5 bases). This receptor was obtained from a man aged 45-65 years with acute or convalescent COVID-19. CDR3 amino acids: CASSSGMEQFF. The DNA of the CDR3 is TGTGCCAGCAGTTCAGGGATGGAGCAGTTCTTC.